A selection of T cell receptor beta chains follows, all from one sample in a study of blood T cell repertoires in COVID-19. Some clones are missing from TCRdb's copy, which holds only in-frame ones; the method was immunoSEQ multiplex PCR. The table has about 230,000 clones, 83% seen once. The sample was peripheral blood. The receptors stem from a woman aged 50 to 60 with acute or convalescent COVID-19. CDR3s include the opening cysteine and the closing phenylalanine or tryptophan.

J: TRBJ1-5
V: TRBV7-2
CDR3: CASSPNRGNQPQHF

J: TRBJ2-1
V: TRBV5-1
CDR3: CASSLSGSGLEQFF

J: TRBJ1-1
V: TRBV6-2/TRBV6-3
CDR3: CASSTTGYGPEAFF

J: TRBJ1-6
V: TRBV9
CDR3: CASSLRQGADSPLHF

J: TRBJ1-1
V: TRBV6-5
CDR3: CASSRVQVRHTEAFF

J: TRBJ1-1
V: TRBV12-3/TRBV12-4
CDR3: CASRSSATEAFF

J: TRBJ2-7
V: TRBV5-6
CDR3: CASSVLTGFEQYF

J: TRBJ1-6
V: TRBV19
CDR3: CASSTDRGNSPLHF

J: TRBJ2-1
V: TRBV7-8
CDR3: CASSLLGTSGYNEQFF

J: TRBJ1-5
V: TRBV6-1
CDR3: CASSDRFQPQHF

J: TRBJ2-1
V: TRBV19
CDR3: CASSMGQGYGEQFF

J: TRBJ1-1
V: TRBV24-1
CDR3: CATSDSARPGTEAFF

J: TRBJ2-5
V: TRBV6-5
CDR3: CASSYSRGFEETQYF

J: TRBJ2-7
V: TRBV28
CDR3: CASSFGTVPSIYEQYF

J: TRBJ1-3
V: TRBV11-2
CDR3: CASSSHRGPVGNTIYF

J: TRBJ1-5
V: TRBV7-2
CDR3: CASSFWGDQPQHF

J: TRBJ1-1
V: TRBV27
CDR3: CASRAWSGTEAFF

J: TRBJ2-3
V: TRBV9
CDR3: CASSAYVAGGWLDTQYF

J: TRBJ1-2
V: TRBV21-1
CDR3: CASSKGGLLYGYTF

J: TRBJ2-5
V: TRBV3-1/TRBV3-2
CDR3: CASSQGPSVLPNF

J: TRBJ2-3
V: TRBV28
CDR3: CASSLGGAGADTQYF

J: TRBJ1-5
V: TRBV6-2/TRBV6-3
CDR3: CASSYTSVGQPQHF

J: TRBJ1-4
V: TRBV1
CDR3: CTSSDQGAGEKLFF

J: TRBJ1-6
V: TRBV9
CDR3: CASSVVPGESPLHF

J: TRBJ1-4
V: TRBV7-9
CDR3: CASSSQAEKLFF

J: TRBJ1-4
V: TRBV7-2
CDR3: CASSLNGVNEKLFF

J: TRBJ1-6
V: TRBV21-1
CDR3: CASTQGGGGSSYNSPLHF

J: TRBJ2-1
V: TRBV9
CDR3: CASSSYTQGKNEQFF

J: TRBJ2-7
V: TRBV29-1
CDR3: CSVVQGNYEQYF

J: TRBJ2-3
V: TRBV7-2
CDR3: CASSLDYRASTDTQYF

J: TRBJ2-7
V: TRBV19
CDR3: CASSIGESNYEQYF

J: TRBJ1-1
V: TRBV6-6
CDR3: CASSYPAQANTEAFF

J: TRBJ2-7
V: TRBV7-2
CDR3: CASSLAISYEQYF

J: TRBJ1-2
V: TRBV6-5
CDR3: CASSYGGQGSAYGYTF

J: TRBJ1-2
V: TRBV19
CDR3: CASRKPDRGYGYTF

J: TRBJ2-5
V: TRBV24-1
CDR3: CATGIGGTETQYF

J: TRBJ2-1
V: TRBV4-1
CDR3: CASSQGDSSYNEQFF

J: TRBJ2-3
V: TRBV6-5
CDR3: CASKGTGVGDTQYF

J: TRBJ1-1
V: TRBV7-9
CDR3: CASSPVRRVDTEAFF

J: TRBJ2-7
V: TRBV28
CDR3: CASSWLRDEQYF

J: TRBJ2-7
V: TRBV13
CDR3: CASSLLGQSYEQYF

J: TRBJ2-3
V: TRBV9
CDR3: CASSPSSFVGEGDTQYF

J: TRBJ1-1
V: TRBV5-4
CDR3: CASSSDRGPNTEAFF

J: TRBJ1-1
V: TRBV28
CDR3: CASSLSGAGSEAFF

J: TRBJ1-6
V: TRBV6-5
CDR3: CASRPPGDRNSPLHF

J: TRBJ1-5
V: TRBV20-1
CDR3: CSASTLESRQPQHF

J: TRBJ1-1
V: TRBV19
CDR3: CASSAETNTEAFF

J: TRBJ2-7
V: TRBV11-2
CDR3: CASSLDRGERGQYF

J: TRBJ2-2
V: TRBV7-2
CDR3: CASSPAGVTGELFF

J: TRBJ2-5
V: TRBV11-1
CDR3: CASSPSRLRGQETQYF

J: TRBJ1-2
V: TRBV5-1
CDR3: CASSYSGEGAGYTF

J: TRBJ1-4
V: TRBV19
CDR3: CASSPGQGGEKLFF

J: TRBJ2-1
V: TRBV15
CDR3: CATSRDRFEQFF

J: TRBJ2-1
V: TRBV4-1
CDR3: CASSQDTGGYNEQFF

J: TRBJ2-1
V: TRBV6-4
CDR3: CASSDGLAGNNEQFF

J: TRBJ1-6
V: TRBV5-8
CDR3: CATSPPGSYNSPLHF

J: TRBJ2-3
V: TRBV6-4
CDR3: CASSDSNRTETDTQYF

J: TRBJ1-4
V: TRBV5-6
CDR3: CASSLAGNEKLFF

J: TRBJ2-5
V: TRBV5-1
CDR3: CASSLIAEQETQYF